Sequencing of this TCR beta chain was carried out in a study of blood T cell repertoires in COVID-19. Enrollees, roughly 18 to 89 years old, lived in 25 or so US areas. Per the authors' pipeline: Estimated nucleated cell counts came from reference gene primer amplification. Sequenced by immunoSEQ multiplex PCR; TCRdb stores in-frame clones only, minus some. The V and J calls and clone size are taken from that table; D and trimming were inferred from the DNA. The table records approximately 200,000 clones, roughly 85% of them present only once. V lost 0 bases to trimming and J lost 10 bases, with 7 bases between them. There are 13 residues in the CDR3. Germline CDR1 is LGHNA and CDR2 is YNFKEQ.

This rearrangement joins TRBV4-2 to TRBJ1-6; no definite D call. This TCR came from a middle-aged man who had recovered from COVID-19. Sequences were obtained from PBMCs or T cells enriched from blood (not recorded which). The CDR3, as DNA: TGTGCCAGCAGCCAAGATCAGCGCTCACCCCTCCACTTT. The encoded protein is CASSQDQRSPLHF.